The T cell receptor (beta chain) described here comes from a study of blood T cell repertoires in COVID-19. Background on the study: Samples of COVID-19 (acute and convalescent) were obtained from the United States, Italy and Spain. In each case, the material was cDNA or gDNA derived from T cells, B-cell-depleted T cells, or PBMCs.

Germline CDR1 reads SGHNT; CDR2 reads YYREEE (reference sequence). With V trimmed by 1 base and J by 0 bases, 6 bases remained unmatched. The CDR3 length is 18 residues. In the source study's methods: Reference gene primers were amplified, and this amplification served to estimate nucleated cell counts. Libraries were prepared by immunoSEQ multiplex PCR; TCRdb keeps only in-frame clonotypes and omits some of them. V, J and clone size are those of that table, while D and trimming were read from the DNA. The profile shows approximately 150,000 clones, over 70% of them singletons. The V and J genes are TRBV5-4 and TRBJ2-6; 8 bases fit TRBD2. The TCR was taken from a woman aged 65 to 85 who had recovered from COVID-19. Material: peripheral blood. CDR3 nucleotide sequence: TGTGCCAGCAGCTTGCGGGGGGGCCAGGCCTCTGGGGCCAACGTCCTGACTTTC. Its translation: CASSLRGGQASGANVLTF.